The present T cell receptor beta chain was sequenced within a study of long-term antiretroviral therapy in people with HIV. Overall study findings and caveats: Repertoire composition at all time points was dominated by clones that had expanded before ART. In the period from about 2003 to 2018, blood was collected, possibly under older ART regimens.

In regard to this clone: Its specificity is not known.

Investigators performed immunoSEQ version v3.0 at survey level. Sequencing used immunoSEQ multiplex PCR; TCRdb keeps in-frame clones, though not all of them. Seen here are 29,000 or so clones, 95% observed once, and the top ten hold roughly 8%. The CDR3 is made up of 16 amino acids. Germline V gives CDR1 SGHNT, CDR2 YYREEE (reference sequence). V shed 1 base and J 3 bases; nucleotides not matched to a gene: 5. Treated in the United States were all of the participants with HIV. The chain recombines TRBV5-4 with TRBJ2-1; 9 bases fit TRBD1. This receptor was identified in a man younger than 40 with HIV. Here the sequenced sample was unsorted PBMCs, taken 5.3 years after starting antiretroviral therapy. CDR3 protein: CASSLPDRGGYNEQFF. The CDR3, as DNA: TGTGCCAGCAGCTTGCCCGACAGGGGGGGCTACAATGAGCAGTTCTTC.